This TCR beta chain was obtained from a study of a mutant IDH1 vaccine in newly diagnosed glioma. For the study at large: Sex among treated patients split roughly 62% male, roughly 40% female; mean age was about 40 years. Every participant had undergone radiotherapy, temozolomide, or both before, and most underwent both.

The germline V gene has CDR1 SNHLY and CDR2 FYNNEI. The CDR3 is made up of 13 amino acids. V gave up 6 bases and J gave up 0 bases, with 6 bases separating them. Time point here: week 11, during vaccination. Alongside topical imiquimod, each dose of vaccine comprised 300 ug of mutant IDH1 20-mer peptide. General study findings and limits: Pseudoprogression apparently lacked any relation to changes in top peripheral T cell clonotypes.

This table comes from immunoSEQ multiplex PCR, and its TCRdb copy is limited to in-frame clones, with some not included. The table records roughly 60,000 clones, 70% to 85% of them present only once. A remark on this clone: Its specificity is not known. The same CDR3 also results from other DNA sequences found in this sample.

The sample was PBMCs, taken from a glioma patient whose treatment included an IDH1 peptide vaccine. The chain joins TRBV2 to TRBJ1-3; unclear D gene. The source of this sequence is a man younger than 40 with glioma. The CDR3 coding sequence is TGTGCCAGCAGCGACAACTCTGGAAACACCATATATTTT. Protein sequence: CASSDNSGNTIYF.